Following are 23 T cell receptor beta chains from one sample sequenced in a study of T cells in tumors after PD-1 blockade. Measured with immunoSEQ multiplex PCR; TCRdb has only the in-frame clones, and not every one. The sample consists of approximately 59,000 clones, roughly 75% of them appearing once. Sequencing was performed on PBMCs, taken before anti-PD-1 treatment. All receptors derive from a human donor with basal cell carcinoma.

This CDR3 is CASSLQVGQPQHF. The CDR3 region has the DNA TGTGCCAGCAGTTTACAGGTAGGGCAGCCCCAGCATTTT. This rearrangement joins TRBV6-5 to TRBJ1-5, with a tentative D call TRBD1 (5 bases). The length of the CDR3 is 13 residues. Germline values: CDR1 MNHEY, CDR2 SVGAGI. V lost 4 bases and J lost 7, with 11 bases in between.

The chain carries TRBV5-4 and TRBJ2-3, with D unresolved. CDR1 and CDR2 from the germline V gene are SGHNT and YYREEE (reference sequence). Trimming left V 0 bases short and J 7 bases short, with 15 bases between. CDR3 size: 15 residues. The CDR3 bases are TGTGCCAGCAGCTTGGCGCCCTCTAGGGCTTATACGCAGTATTTT. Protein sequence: CASSLAPSRAYTQYF.

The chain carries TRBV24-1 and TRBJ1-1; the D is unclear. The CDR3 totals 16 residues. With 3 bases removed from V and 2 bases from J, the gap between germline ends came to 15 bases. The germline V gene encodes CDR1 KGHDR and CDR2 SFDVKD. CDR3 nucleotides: TGTGCCACCAGTGATCGACACAGACGGACTAACACTGAAGCTTTCTTT. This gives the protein CATSDRHRRTNTEAFF.

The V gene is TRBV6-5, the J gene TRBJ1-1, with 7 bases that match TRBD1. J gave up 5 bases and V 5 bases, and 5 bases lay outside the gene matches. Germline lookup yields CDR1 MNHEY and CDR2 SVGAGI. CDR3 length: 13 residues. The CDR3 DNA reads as TGTGCCAGCAGTAGACAGGGTATAACTGAAGCTTTCTTT. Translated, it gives CASSRQGITEAFF.

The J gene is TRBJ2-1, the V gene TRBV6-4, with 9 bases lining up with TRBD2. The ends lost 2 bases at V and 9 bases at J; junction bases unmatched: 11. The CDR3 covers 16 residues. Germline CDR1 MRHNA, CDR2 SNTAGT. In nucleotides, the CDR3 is TGTGCCAGCAGTGACGGTCGCTTAGCGGGGGACAGTGAGCAGTTCTTC. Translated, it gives CASSDGRLAGDSEQFF.

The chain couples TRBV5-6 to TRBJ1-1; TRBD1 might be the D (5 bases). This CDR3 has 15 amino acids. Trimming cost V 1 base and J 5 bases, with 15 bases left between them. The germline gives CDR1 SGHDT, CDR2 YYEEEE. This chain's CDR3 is CASSLSRGRGTEAFF. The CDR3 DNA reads TGTGCCAGCAGCTTGTCCCGGGGGAGGGGAACTGAAGCTTTCTTT.

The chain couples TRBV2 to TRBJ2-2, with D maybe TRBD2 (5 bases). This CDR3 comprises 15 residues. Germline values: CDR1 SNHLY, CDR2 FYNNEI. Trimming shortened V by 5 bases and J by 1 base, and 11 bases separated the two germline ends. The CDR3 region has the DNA TGTGCCAGCAGTAAGAGGGCAGGGAACACCGGGGAGCTGTTTTTT. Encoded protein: CASSKRAGNTGELFF.

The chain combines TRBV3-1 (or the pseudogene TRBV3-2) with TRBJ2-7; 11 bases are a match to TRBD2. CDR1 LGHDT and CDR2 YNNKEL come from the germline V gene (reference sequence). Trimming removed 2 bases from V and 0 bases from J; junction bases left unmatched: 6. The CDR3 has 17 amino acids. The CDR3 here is CASSQQGLAGGSYEQYF. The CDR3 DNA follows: TGTGCCAGCAGCCAACAAGGACTAGCGGGTGGCTCCTACGAGCAGTACTTC.

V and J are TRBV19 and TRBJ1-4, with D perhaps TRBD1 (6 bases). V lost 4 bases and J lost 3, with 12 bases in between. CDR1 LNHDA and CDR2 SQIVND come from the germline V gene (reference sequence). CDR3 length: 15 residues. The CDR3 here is CASSRPRGANEKLFF. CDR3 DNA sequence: TGTGCCAGTAGTAGACCCAGGGGAGCTAATGAAAAACTGTTTTTT.

In DNA, the CDR3 is TGTGCCAGCAGCGAACAGGGGCCAACCTACGAGCAGTACTTC. Protein: CASSEQGPTYEQYF. The chain is built from TRBV6-2 or TRBV6-3 and TRBJ2-7; 7 nucleotides line up with TRBD1. The V gene end was trimmed by 6 bases and the J gene end by 2 bases; junction bases not matched to a gene: 7. Germline CDR1 reads MNHEY; CDR2 reads SVGEGT. CDR3 length: 14 amino acids.

The CDR3 DNA sequence: TGTGCCAGCAGTTTAGCTTTACGGGATGGCTACACCTTC. This codes for CASSLALRDGYTF. The V and J genes are TRBV12-3 or TRBV12-4 and TRBJ1-2; D unresolved. V dropped 0 bases and J dropped 6 bases, with 8 bases sitting between them. This CDR3 is built from 13 residues.

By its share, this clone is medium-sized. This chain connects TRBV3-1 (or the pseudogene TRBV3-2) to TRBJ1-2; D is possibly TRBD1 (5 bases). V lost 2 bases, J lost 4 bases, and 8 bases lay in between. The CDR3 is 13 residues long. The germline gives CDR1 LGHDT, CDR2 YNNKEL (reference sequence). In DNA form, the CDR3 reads TGTGCCAGCAGCCAAATGGGACTCTATGGCTACACCTTC. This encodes CASSQMGLYGYTF.

In DNA, the CDR3 is TGTGCCAGCAGCATAATGACAGGGGGGGGTTCACCCCTCCACTTT. This translates into CASSIMTGGGSPLHF. The gene calls are TRBV13 and TRBJ1-6; 9 bases fit TRBD1. The CDR3 is 15 residues long. In germline, CDR1 is PRHDT, CDR2 FYEKMQ (reference sequence). Trimming at V came to 5 bases and at J to 9 bases, leaving 8 bases not matched to a gene.

CDR3 DNA sequence: TGCGCCAGCAGCCGGGACAGGGTGGAGTCCACAGATACGCAGTATTTT. Translated, it gives CASSRDRVESTDTQYF. The rearrangement uses TRBV4-1 and TRBJ2-3, with 9 bases matching TRBD1. Germline V CDR1 and CDR2: MGHRA, YSYEKL. V gave up 4 bases and J gave up 2 bases; unmatched junction bases: 7. This CDR3 has 16 amino acids.

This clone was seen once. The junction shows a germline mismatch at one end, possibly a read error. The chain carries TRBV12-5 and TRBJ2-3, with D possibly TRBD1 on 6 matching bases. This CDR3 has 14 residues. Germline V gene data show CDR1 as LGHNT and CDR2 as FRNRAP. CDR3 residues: CASGQGLRADAQYF. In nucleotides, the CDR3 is TGTGCTAGTGGTCAGGGGCTGAGGGCAGATGCGCAGTATTTT.

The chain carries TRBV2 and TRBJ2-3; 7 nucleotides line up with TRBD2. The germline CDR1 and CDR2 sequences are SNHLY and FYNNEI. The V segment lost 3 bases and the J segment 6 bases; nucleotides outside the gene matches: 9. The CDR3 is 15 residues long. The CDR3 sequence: CASSENLAAGDTQYF. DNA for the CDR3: TGTGCCAGCAGTGAGAATCTAGCGGCGGGGGATACGCAGTATTTT.

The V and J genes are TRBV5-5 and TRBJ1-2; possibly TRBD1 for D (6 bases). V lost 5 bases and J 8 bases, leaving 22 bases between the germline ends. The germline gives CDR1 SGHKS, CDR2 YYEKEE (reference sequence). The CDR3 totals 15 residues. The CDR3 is CASRSVAGATEGYTF. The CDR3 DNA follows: TGTGCCAGCAGGTCCGTGGCGGGGGCAACGGAGGGCTACACCTTC.

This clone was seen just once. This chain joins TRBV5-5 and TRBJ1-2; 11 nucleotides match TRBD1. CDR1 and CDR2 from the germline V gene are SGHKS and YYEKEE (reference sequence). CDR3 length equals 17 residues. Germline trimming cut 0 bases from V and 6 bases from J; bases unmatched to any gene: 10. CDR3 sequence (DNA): TGTGCCAGCAGCTTGGGTCCCGGGACAGGGGGGTTCGATGGCTACACCTTC. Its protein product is CASSLGPGTGGFDGYTF.

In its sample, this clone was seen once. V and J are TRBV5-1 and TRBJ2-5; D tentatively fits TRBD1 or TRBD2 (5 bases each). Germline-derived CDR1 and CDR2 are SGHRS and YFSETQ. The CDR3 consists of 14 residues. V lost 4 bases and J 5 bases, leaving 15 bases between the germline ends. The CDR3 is CASSLLGVDETQYF. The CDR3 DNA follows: TGCGCCAGCAGCCTACTAGGGGTGGATGAGACCCAGTACTTC.

The CDR3 loop is CASSQESQRGGTEQFF. In DNA form, the CDR3 reads TGTGCCAGCAGCCAAGAATCTCAGCGGGGGGGCACTGAGCAGTTCTTC. The chain links TRBV4-2 to TRBJ2-1, with TRBD2 matching over 10 bases. V shed 0 bases and J 9 bases; nucleotides not matched to a gene: 8. Germline loops: CDR1 LGHNA, CDR2 YNFKEQ. The CDR3 is made up of 16 amino acids.

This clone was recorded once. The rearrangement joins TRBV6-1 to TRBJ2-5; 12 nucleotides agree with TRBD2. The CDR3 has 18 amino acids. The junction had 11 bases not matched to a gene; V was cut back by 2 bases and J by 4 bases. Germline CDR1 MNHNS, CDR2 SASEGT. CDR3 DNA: TGTGCCAGCAGTGAACGAGGACTAGCGGGGATCGTAGGAGAGACCCAGTACTTC. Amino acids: CASSERGLAGIVGETQYF.

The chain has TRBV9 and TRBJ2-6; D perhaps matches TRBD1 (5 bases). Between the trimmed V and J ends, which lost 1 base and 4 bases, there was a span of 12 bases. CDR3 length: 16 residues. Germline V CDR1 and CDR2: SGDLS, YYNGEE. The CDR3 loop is CASSVHAGWGANVLTF. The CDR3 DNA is TGTGCCAGCAGCGTACATGCAGGGTGGGGGGCCAACGTCCTGACTTTC. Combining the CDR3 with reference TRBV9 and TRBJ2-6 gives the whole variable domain DSGVTQTPKHLITATGQRVTLRCSPRSGDLSVYWYQQSLDQGLQFLIQYYNGEERAKGNILERFSAQQFPDLHSELNLSSLELGDSALYFCASSVHAGWGANVLTFGAGSRLTVL.

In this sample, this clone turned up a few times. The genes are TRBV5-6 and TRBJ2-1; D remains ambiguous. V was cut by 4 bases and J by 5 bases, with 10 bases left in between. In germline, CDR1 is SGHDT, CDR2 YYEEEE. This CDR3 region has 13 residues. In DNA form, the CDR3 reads TGTGCCAGCAGCGGGTTTACGGACAATGAGCAGTTCTTC. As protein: CASSGFTDNEQFF. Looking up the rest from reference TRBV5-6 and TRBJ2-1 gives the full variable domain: DAGVTQSPTHLIKTRGQQVTLRCSPKSGHDTVSWYQQALGQGPQFIFQYYEEEERQRGNFPDRFSGHQFPNYSSELNVNALLLGDSALYLCASSGFTDNEQFFGPGTRLTVL.